Following are 32 T cell receptor beta chains from one sample sequenced in a study of patients and donors after allogeneic stem cell transplantation. In TCRdb, the RT-PCR reads were re-called with MiXCR into one record per CDR3 protein. The table includes approximately 430,000 distinct CDR3 sequences, 16% detected once. The sample comprised blood, either unsorted or a sorted T cell fraction (not recorded which). The origin of the receptors is a human donor who was either an allogeneic HSCT recipient or a stem cell or donor lymphocyte infusion donor (not recorded which). It is not recorded whose cells these are; they may come from a transplant donor.

In its sample, this clonotype was seen a few times. V and J are TRBV5-6 and TRBJ1-1; possible D gene TRBD1, 5 bases. This CDR3 is 14 amino acids long. Germline V gene sequence: CDR1 SGHDT, CDR2 YYEEEE. V lost 4 bases to trimming and J lost 5 bases, with 15 bases between them. The CDR3 coding sequence is TGTGCCAGCAGCGCGCGGCCCTGGGGGACTGAAGCTTTCTTT. Its translation: CASSARPWGTEAFF.

This clonotype has a handful of counts. V and J are TRBV5-6 and TRBJ2-7; 9 bases fit TRBD2. Germline assignment: CDR1 SGHDT and CDR2 YYEEEE. The CDR3 spans 15 residues. Trimming cost V 0 bases and J 1 base; bases outside gene matches: 2. The CDR3 is CASSLVREGSYEQYF. CDR3 in DNA: TGTGCCAGCAGCTTGGTGCGGGAGGGATCCTACGAGCAGTACTTC. The full variable domain, with the rest looked up from reference TRBV5-6 and TRBJ2-7, is DAGVTQSPTHLIKTRGQQVTLRCSPKSGHDTVSWYQQALGQGPQFIFQYYEEEERQRGNFPDRFSGHQFPNYSSELNVNALLLGDSALYLCASSLVREGSYEQYFGPGTRLTVT.

There are a few counts of this clonotype. V and J are TRBV6-1 and TRBJ2-3; a weak D match, TRBD2 (7 bases). CDR3 length: 16 residues. Germline-derived CDR1 and CDR2 are MNHNS and SASEGT. The germline V and J ends were trimmed by 7 bases and 5 bases, with 22 bases remaining between them. The CDR3, as DNA: TGTGCCAGCACCCGAGGGGGGGGGGCGGCCCAAGATACGCAGTATTTT. It yields the protein CASTRGGGAAQDTQYF.

This chain links TRBV12-3 or TRBV12-4 with TRBJ2-6; 8 nucleotides align to TRBD1. Trimming removed 2 bases from V and 0 bases from J; junction bases left unmatched: 9. The CDR3 is 19 amino acids. CDR3 sequence (DNA): TGTGCCAGCAGTTTAAAATCCGGGACAGGACTCTCTGGGGCCAACGTCCTGACTTTC. Amino acids: CASSLKSGTGLSGANVLTF.

The V gene is TRBV7-3, the J gene TRBJ2-2; D is possibly TRBD2 (7 bases). V lost 2 bases and J lost 5, with 12 bases in between. The CDR3 totals 15 residues. CDR1 is SGHTA, CDR2 FQGTGA, per germline. The DNA for the CDR3 is TGTGCCAGCAGCTTAGTGCGGGGGCTAACCGGGGAGCTGTTTTTT. It encodes CASSLVRGLTGELFF.

This chain uses TRBV5-1 with TRBJ1-1, with 9 bases lining up with TRBD1. Unmatched junction bases numbered 8, after V lost 3 bases and J lost 5 bases. Germline values: CDR1 SGHRS, CDR2 YFSETQ. CDR3 length: 15 amino acids. CDR3 sequence: CASSWGDRVETEAFF. CDR3 nucleotides: TGCGCCAGCAGCTGGGGGGACAGGGTGGAGACTGAAGCTTTCTTT. Full variable domain (outside the CDR3, taken from reference TRBV5-1 and TRBJ1-1): KAGVTQTPRYLIKTRGQQVTLSCSPISGHRSVSWYQQTPGQGLQFLFEYFSETQRNKGNFPGRFSGRQFSNSRSEMNVSTLELGDSALYLCASSWGDRVETEAFFGQGTRLTVV.

The chain is built from TRBV11-3 and TRBJ2-3; no definite D call. The CDR3 consists of 15 residues. V lost 3 bases, J lost 4 bases, and 14 bases lay in between. The germline gives CDR1 SGHNT, CDR2 YENEEA. The CDR3 DNA is TGTGCCAGCAGCTTCTCCGGGCCTGGGGCAGATACGCAGTATTTT. The encoded protein is CASSFSGPGADTQYF.

The J gene is TRBJ2-5, the V gene TRBV3-1, with 7 bases fitting TRBD2. Germline V gene lookup returns CDR1 LGHDT and CDR2 YNNKEL (reference sequence). V shed 1 base, J shed 5 bases, and the junction held 19 bases outside the gene matches. The CDR3 has 19 amino acids. CDR3 amino acids: CASSQAPAGSPGAGETQYF. The CDR3 nucleotides read TGTGCCAGCAGCCAAGCCCCAGCGGGAAGCCCCGGCGCAGGGGAGACCCAGTACTTC.

The rearrangement links TRBV20-1 to TRBJ2-5; TRBD2 aligns across 9 bases. Germline assignment: CDR1 DFQATT and CDR2 SNEGSKA (reference sequence). This CDR3 has 15 residues. After removal of 6 bases from V and 0 bases from J, the junction contained 8 bases not matched to a gene. The DNA of the CDR3 is TGCAGTGCGTGGGGCGGGAGGGTATACCAAGAGACCCAGTACTTC. This encodes CSAWGGRVYQETQYF.

As regards this clonotype: Given a much more abundant clone one base away, this may be a read error. The conserved phenylalanine or tryptophan is not found at the CDR3 terminus, so this likely reflects a read error. This sequence joins TRBV4-1 and TRBJ2-3; 9 bases are shared with TRBD2. CDR1 and CDR2 (germline): MGHRA, YSYEKL. V lost 3 bases to trimming and J lost 6 bases; unmatched junction nucleotides: 4. The CDR3 covers 14 residues. CDR3 nucleotides: TGCGCCAGCAGCCAGAGGCTAGCGGGGGATACGCAGTATTTA. It translates to CASSQRLAGDTQYL.

Regarding this clonotype: A much larger clone sits a single nucleotide away, making a read error possible. The chain uses TRBV7-3 and TRBJ2-3; the D is unclear. Germline values: CDR1 SGHTA, CDR2 FQGTGA. V lost 2 bases, J lost 4 bases, and 7 bases lay in between. The CDR3 extends over 13 amino acids. The CDR3 region is CASSLLGPDTQYF. The CDR3 DNA sequence: TGTGCCAGCAGCTTACTGGGCCCAGATACGCAGTATTTT.

DNA for the CDR3: TGTGCCAGCAGCCAAGAGGGCGGGTCCTACGAGCAGTACTTC. Translating gives CASSQEGGSYEQYF. V and J are TRBV3-1 and TRBJ2-7, with a tentative D call TRBD2 (5 bases). V lost 0 bases and J 1 base, leaving 7 bases between the germline ends. CDR1 LGHDT and CDR2 YNNKEL come from the germline V gene (reference sequence). The CDR3 is 14 residues long.

V and J are TRBV5-5 and TRBJ2-1, with 8 nucleotides matching TRBD1. Germline assignment: CDR1 SGHKS and CDR2 YYEKEE (reference sequence). V gave up 3 bases and J gave up 0 bases; unmatched junction bases: 5. This CDR3 comprises 16 residues. The CDR3 protein is CASSSRDRSSYNEQFF. CDR3 DNA sequence: TGTGCCAGCAGCTCTCGGGACAGGAGCTCCTACAATGAGCAGTTCTTC.

This clonotype appeared a few times. The chain combines TRBV27 with TRBJ2-4; D not resolved. The CDR3 length is 15 residues. Germline CDR1 reads MNHEY; CDR2 reads SMNVEV (reference sequence). V was clipped by 2 bases and J by 0 bases, with 8 bases between them. Here the CDR3 DNA reads TGTGCCAGCAGTTTAGACACTCTAGCCAAAAACATTCAGTACTTC. Translating gives CASSLDTLAKNIQYF.

The chain employs TRBV9 and TRBJ2-4; D may be TRBD1 (6 bases). The length of the CDR3 is 15 residues. V was trimmed by 0 bases and J by 5 bases, leaving 12 bases between them. Germline CDR1 is SGDLS and CDR2 is YYNGEE. The CDR3 is CASSVATHRENIQYF. CDR3 coding DNA: TGTGCCAGCAGCGTAGCTACTCACAGGGAAAACATTCAGTACTTC.

The chain links TRBV7-6 to TRBJ2-7; D is perhaps TRBD1 or TRBD2 (7 bases each). The CDR3 is made up of 15 amino acids. Trimming shortened V by 1 base and J by 6 bases, and 16 bases separated the two germline ends. Germline loops: CDR1 SGHVS, CDR2 FNYEAQ. In DNA form, the CDR3 reads TGTGCCAGCAGCTTAGGGGGAGGGGGCTCCGGCGAGCAGTACTTC. It specifies CASSLGGGGSGEQYF.

The CDR3: CSASSLTTGFWEQFF. CDR3 in DNA: TGCAGTGCTAGTTCTCTCACTACTGGTTTTTGGGAGCAGTTCTTC. This chain joins TRBV20-1 and TRBJ2-1; D is unresolved. The CDR3 runs to 15 residues. V lost 3 bases to trimming and J lost 10 bases, with 22 bases between them. Per germline, CDR1 DFQATT and CDR2 SNEGSKA (reference sequence).

This chain connects TRBV5-1 to TRBJ2-7; 10 bases agree with TRBD2. From germline, CDR1 is SGHRS and CDR2 YFSETQ. With V trimmed by 0 bases and J by 1 base, 10 bases remained unmatched. This CDR3 is 18 amino acids long. The DNA for the CDR3 is TGCGCCAGCAGCTTGGAACCGGCTAGCGGGAGAAGTTCCTACGAGCAGTACTTC. Protein product: CASSLEPASGRSSYEQYF.

This chain joins TRBV5-6 and TRBJ2-5; D call uncertain. This CDR3 spans 17 amino acids. V was pared by 4 bases and J by 4 bases, with 23 bases between. In germline, CDR1 is SGHDT, CDR2 YYEEEE. CDR3 DNA sequence: TGTGCCAGCAGCCCACTGTCGGGTTTCAGTCAGGCAGAGACCCAGTACTTC. This codes for CASSPLSGFSQAETQYF.

The V call is TRBV6-2 or TRBV6-3, the J call TRBJ2-7, with 7 bases identical to TRBD1. Germline loops: CDR1 MNHEY, CDR2 SVGEGT. The CDR3 sequence is 12 residues long. The trim removed 6 bases at V and 6 bases at J, leaving 5 bases unmatched. The DNA for the CDR3 is TGTGCCAGCAGGGACGCAGGGGGCGAGCAGTACTTC. This codes for CASRDAGGEQYF.

This clonotype was picked up a small number of times. A junction boundary mismatches the germline segment, possibly from a read error. This rearrangement joins TRBV20-1 to TRBJ2-3, with 9 bases identical to TRBD2. The germline V gene has CDR1 DFQATT and CDR2 SNEGSKA (reference sequence). This CDR3 region has 15 residues. CDR3 DNA: TGCAGTGCTGGAGAAGAGCGGGGGGCCCCAGATACGCAGTATTTT. Its protein is CSAGEERGAPDTQYF.

The gene calls are TRBV11-2 and TRBJ2-3, with a possible D match to TRBD2 (6 bases). The CDR3 runs 16 residues. V was shortened by 1 base and J by 3 bases, with 14 bases between the two germline ends. Germline V gene sequence: CDR1 SGHAT, CDR2 FQNNGV. DNA for the CDR3: TGTGCCAGCAGCTTAGTGGACGGGAGAGGAACAGATACGCAGTATTTT. Its protein is CASSLVDGRGTDTQYF.

This clonotype was counted between two and nine times. V gene TRBV5-4 combines with J gene TRBJ2-1, with 10 nucleotides matching TRBD2. Germline CDR1 and CDR2: SGHNT and YYREEE (reference sequence). This CDR3 contains 15 residues. With V trimmed by 4 bases and J by 5 bases, 6 bases remained unmatched. The CDR3 bases are TGTGCCAGCAGCCTACAGCGGGGGGGTAACAATGAGCAGTTCTTC. Protein product: CASSLQRGGNNEQFF.

This chain connects TRBV29-1 to TRBJ1-2; no reliable D call. V was shortened by 4 bases and J by 4 bases, with 10 bases between the two germline ends. The CDR3 consists of 12 residues. The germline V gene encodes CDR1 SQVTM and CDR2 ANQGSEA. The CDR3 DNA reads as TGCAGCGTTGTGAGCGAGAGCTATGGCTACACCTTC. It encodes CSVVSESYGYTF.

This clonotype appeared a few times. The rearrangement uses TRBV12-3 or TRBV12-4 and TRBJ1-1; D possibly corresponds to TRBD1 (6 bases). Trimming removed 5 bases at V and 1 base at J, with 11 bases between. The CDR3 loop spans 14 amino acids. The CDR3 protein is CASSIQGKNTEAFF. The CDR3 nucleotides are TGTGCCAGCAGTATACAGGGAAAGAACACTGAAGCTTTCTTT.

The sample holds a few counts of this clonotype. CDR3 amino acids: CASSLETNYGYTF. The CDR3 DNA sequence: TGTGCCAGCAGCTTGGAAACTAACTATGGCTACACCTTC. The chain has TRBV7-2 and TRBJ1-2; D ambiguous. CDR3 size: 13 residues. V was clipped by 3 bases and J by 0 bases, with 5 bases between them. Germline CDR1 reads SGHTA; CDR2 reads FQGNSA.

This clonotype has a handful of counts. The J gene is TRBJ2-1, the V gene TRBV3-1; unclear D gene. Per the germline V gene, CDR1 is LGHDT and CDR2 is YNNKEL (reference sequence). This CDR3 contains 16 residues. V lost 5 bases and J lost 4, with 18 bases in between. CDR3 bases: TGTGCCAGCAGCGCTCTCCGGGCCACCGATTACAATGAGCAGTTCTTC. Translating it yields CASSALRATDYNEQFF.

The chain is built from TRBV15 and TRBJ2-7; D not certain. Germline V CDR1 and CDR2: LNHNV, YYDKDF (reference sequence). The CDR3 is 11 residues long. V lost 4 bases to trimming and J lost 12 bases, with 13 bases between them. The CDR3 sequence: CATSIREKRYF. The CDR3 DNA reads TGTGCCACCAGCATCCGAGAAAAGCGGTACTTC. The variable domain in full, with the rest retrieved from reference TRBV15 and TRBJ2-7, is DAMVIQNPRYQVTQFGKPVTLSCSQTLNHNVMYWYQQKSSQAPKLLFHYYDKDFNNEADTPDNFQSRRPNTSFCFLDIRSPGLGDTAMYLCATSIREKRYFGPGTRLTVT.

The rearrangement uses TRBV6-4 and TRBJ2-7, with 7 positions matching TRBD1. The V gene's germline CDR1 is MRHNA and CDR2 SNTAGT. The length of the CDR3 is 14 residues. V trimming: 3 bases; J trimming: 1 base; junction bases outside the gene matches: 3. The CDR3 nucleotides read TGTGCCAGCAGTGAGTGGGACAGATCCTACGAGCAGTACTTC. Translated, it gives CASSEWDRSYEQYF.

The chain has TRBV10-3 and TRBJ2-1; maybe TRBD2 (6 bases). Germline CDR1 and CDR2: ENHRY and SYGVKD. V lost 11 bases to trimming and J lost 1 base, with 12 bases between them. The CDR3 sequence is 13 residues long. CDR3 sequence: CAVGGNSYNEQFF. CDR3 sequence (DNA): TGTGCCGTAGGCGGGAATTCCTACAATGAGCAGTTCTTC.

The chain joins TRBV20-1 to TRBJ1-2, with TRBD1 identical over 9 bases. CDR3 length equals 16 residues. CDR1 DFQATT and CDR2 SNEGSKA come from the germline V gene (reference sequence). With V trimmed by 1 base and J by 4 bases, 10 bases remained unmatched. CDR3: CSARADGGDRAYGYTF. The CDR3 nucleotides are TGCAGTGCTAGAGCAGATGGGGGGGACAGGGCCTATGGCTACACCTTC.

Of note for this clonotype: A single base separates this from a much larger clone, so it may be a read error. This chain uses TRBV7-9 with TRBJ1-1; TRBD1 matches at 9 bases. The CDR3 is 14 amino acids. Losses at the gene ends were 5 bases for V and 4 bases for J; bases not matched to a gene: 5. Germline CDR1 and CDR2: SEHNR and FQNEAQ (reference sequence). DNA for the CDR3: TGTGCCAGCAGCACCCGGGACAGGGTCACTGAAGCTTTCTTT. It translates to CASSTRDRVTEAFF.